A few counts support the clone carrying this T cell receptor (beta chain). This sample stems from a study of blood T cell repertoires in COVID-19. For the study at large: Samples of COVID-19 (acute and convalescent) were obtained from the United States, Italy and Spain.

Deletions cut 4 bases from V and 3 bases from J, with 8 bases between. CDR1 is SGHDT and CDR2 is YYEEEE in the germline V gene. CDR3 length: 12 amino acids. Per the study methods: Estimation of nucleated cell counts relied on the amplification of reference gene primers. The assay was immunoSEQ multiplex PCR, and TCRdb's table has in-frame clones only and misses some. V, J and clone size were drawn from that table, and D and trimming were deduced from the DNA. The sample includes approximately 68,000 clones, more than 80% of them seen just once. Sequencing was performed on peripheral blood. This clonotype was obtained from a woman aged 80 or over with active or convalescent COVID-19. The rearrangement joins TRBV5-6 to TRBJ2-7, with D possibly being TRBD1 (6 bases). CDR3: CASSLQGYEQYF. DNA for the CDR3: TGTGCCAGCAGCCTACAGGGCTACGAGCAGTACTTC.